The 5 T cell receptor beta chains presented below share a single source sample, sequenced in a study of cytomegalovirus exposure and HLA in healthy donors. Amplification used 60 Vbeta primers and 13 Jbeta primers. This table comes from immunoSEQ multiplex PCR, and its TCRdb copy is limited to in-frame clones, with some not included. The table gives under 95,000 clones; the top ten clones make up about 0.5% of it. Sequenced: PBMCs. The receptors were gathered from a man over 45 in good health and CMV-seronegative.

This sequence joins TRBV4-2 and TRBJ1-2; perhaps TRBD1 as D (5 bases). The CDR3 totals 19 residues. The germline gives CDR1 LGHNA, CDR2 YNFKEQ. The V end lost 10 bases, the J end lost 1 base, and 31 bases lay between the germline ends. The chain's CDR3 is CATPHHSGRARMHNYGYTF. The CDR3, as DNA: TGTGCCACCCCCCACCATTCCGGCAGGGCCCGAATGCATAACTATGGCTACACCTTC.

The chain joins TRBV18 to TRBJ1-3; a weak D match, TRBD1 (5 bases). Germline V lookup: CDR1 KGHSH, CDR2 LQKENI. The length of the CDR3 is 17 residues. V was cut by 1 base and J by 1 base, with 14 bases left in between. CDR3 sequence: CASSPLGGAMSGNTIYF. In nucleotides, the CDR3 is TGTGCCAGCTCACCACTAGGAGGGGCAATGTCTGGAAACACCATATATTTT.

The chain has TRBV20-1 and TRBJ2-7; D remains ambiguous. There are 10 residues in the CDR3. The V gene's germline CDR1 is DFQATT and CDR2 SNEGSKA (reference sequence). The germline V and J ends were trimmed by 1 base and 11 bases, with 9 bases remaining between them. CDR3: CSARVLVEYF. CDR3 bases: TGCAGTGCTAGAGTTTTGGTAGAGTACTTC.

The V gene is TRBV15, the J gene TRBJ2-7, with TRBD2 identical over 10 bases. The CDR3 loop spans 17 amino acids. The V gene's germline CDR1 is LNHNV and CDR2 YYDKDF (reference sequence). Germline trimming cut 4 bases from V and 6 bases from J; bases unmatched to any gene: 15. The CDR3 coding sequence is TGTGCCACCAGCAATCCAGCGGGGGGGATGAGCCCCTCCGAGCAGTACTTC. It specifies CATSNPAGGMSPSEQYF.

V usage is TRBV28 and J usage is TRBJ1-5; 7 nucleotides line up with TRBD1. The junction had 6 bases not matched to a gene; V was cut back by 5 bases and J by 2 bases. This CDR3 spans 15 amino acids. Germline V gene data show CDR1 as MDHEN and CDR2 as SYDVKM. DNA for the CDR3: TGTGCCAGCAGTCCCGAGGGGGCGGGCAATCAGCCCCAGCATTTT. Amino acid sequence: CASSPEGAGNQPQHF.